This T cell receptor (beta chain) was captured in a study of T cell repertoires in cytomegalovirus infection (dated by TCRdb to the late 2010s). Describing the broader study: Donor HLA type was relevant to the analysis, because carriage of CMV infection together with the matching HLA type was indicated by public TCR beta signatures.

V is reduced by 3 bases and J by 8 bases, leaving a spacing of 22 bases between them. The CDR3 contains 16 residues, cysteine and phenylalanine counted. Of all the DNA, just the CDR3 is kept, 48 bases in frame from base 1. This clonotype came up a few times. The specificity of this receptor is unknown. Per-base quality was not reported, and no clone a single base away is much larger than it. Summary of the overall study and its limitations: The ex vivo response was dominated by HLA-C-restricted CMV-specific TCR beta clonotypes, and the single most frequent clonotype in two of eight donors was supplied by these HLA-C-restricted clonotypes. In both this cohort and an independent approximately 370-donor cohort, the cumulative frequency of public TCR beta family members distinguished carriers of CMV infection plus the relevant HLA type.

Sequencing took place on an Illumina HiSeq 1500. TCRdb's own reprocessing of the public reads used fastp at Q25 and MiXCR and kept productive beta chains. Each CDR3 protein gets just one entry, which takes the most common genes and DNA from the rows behind it. Here the sample has approximately 630,000 distinct CDR3 sequences; 20% to 30% occur a single time. 7.5% to 9% of the sample rests with the top ten. The specimen was CD8+ T cells from PBMCs. The V and J segments used are TRBV12-3 or TRBV12-4 and TRBJ1-2; the D gene cannot be resolved reliably. This TCR was sampled from a human donor in good health (CMV status not recorded). Some clones in this sample may be carry-over from other donors' samples. CDR3 loop: CASSFYAANPEGGYTF. In nucleotides, the sequence is TGTGCCAGCAGTTTCTATGCGGCCAACCCCGAAGGGGGCTACACCTTC.